The 16 T cell receptor beta chains below come from one sample, sequenced in a study of human CD8 memory T cell subsets. With exhausted-like traits, TPEX cells were early memory CD8+ T cells that were CCR7+ PD-1+ TIGIT+. Libraries of TCR beta chains were produced by 5' RACE (UMI-labeled). TCRdb reprocessed the 5' RACE reads and stores each CDR3 protein as one record, lacking DNA. Reported are fewer than 6,000 distinct CDR3 sequences; the ten largest clones contain around a sixth. Sample: CD8+ T cells from PBMCs. The receptor set was obtained from a human donor in good health.

This chain connects TRBV7-9 to TRBJ2-5; the TCRdb call, TRBD2, lacks DNA for checking. The V gene's germline CDR1 is SEHNR and CDR2 FQNEAQ (reference sequence). The CDR3 loop spans 19 amino acids. CDR3 sequence: CASTPDVASGSYRIWGQYF.

The gene calls are TRBV7-2 and TRBJ2-7. Germline CDR1 SGHTA, CDR2 FQGNSA. The CDR3 covers 13 residues. The CDR3 protein is CASSLVQQDEQYF.

The V gene is TRBV10-2, the J gene TRBJ2-7; lacking DNA, the TRBD1 call made by TCRdb goes unchecked. Germline assignment: CDR1 WSHSY and CDR2 SAAADI. CDR3 length: 14 residues. The chain's CDR3 is CASSPLPQGYEQYF.

The J gene is TRBJ2-5, the V gene TRBV13; TCRdb gives TRBD1 as the D gene, but with no DNA this cannot be confirmed. Germline loops: CDR1 PRHDT, CDR2 FYEKMQ (reference sequence). This CDR3 contains 13 residues. The CDR3 loop reads CASSFGTPGAQYF. Based on the CDR3 plus reference TRBV13 and TRBJ2-5, the full variable domain is AAGVIQSPRHLIKEKRETATLKCYPIPRHDTVYWYQQGPGQDPQFLISFYEKMQSDKGSIPDRFSAQQFSDYHSELNMSSLELGDSALYFCASSFGTPGAQYFGPGTRLLVL.

The rearrangement uses TRBV19 and TRBJ2-1; TCRdb proposes TRBD2, but this gene call is untestable without DNA. The germline CDR1 and CDR2 sequences are LNHDA and SQIVND (reference sequence). The CDR3 runs 16 residues. CDR3 sequence reads: CASSIDGLAGVNEQFF.

J is TRBJ2-5 and V is TRBV4-2. The germline V gene has CDR1 LGHNA and CDR2 YNFKEQ. This CDR3 spans 19 amino acids. The CDR3 loop is CASSQVLTALRGNQETQYF.

This clonotype is identified as medium-sized from frequency. This chain uses TRBV29-1 with TRBJ1-3; lacking DNA, the TRBD1 call made by TCRdb goes unchecked. Germline CDR1 reads SQVTM; CDR2 reads ANQGSEA. There are 14 residues in the CDR3. This CDR3 is CSVERVPSGNTIYF.

This clonotype is medium-sized by frequency. The chain is built from TRBV5-4 and TRBJ1-5; TCRdb's assignment of TRBD1 cannot be checked, as there is no DNA. From germline, CDR1 is SGHNT and CDR2 YYREEE (reference sequence). This CDR3 has 17 residues. Here the CDR3 reads CASSPETASGFNQPQHF.

This rearrangement joins TRBV4-3 to TRBJ1-2. Germline V gene sequence: CDR1 LGHNA, CDR2 YSLEER. This CDR3 has 16 amino acids. The CDR3 loop is CASSSVAPAGTYGYTF.

This clonotype counts as medium-sized by frequency. The chain combines TRBV13 with TRBJ2-1; TCRdb lists TRBD1, though no DNA is available to test this call. The CDR3 runs to 13 residues. The V gene's germline CDR1 is PRHDT and CDR2 FYEKMQ (reference sequence). CDR3: CASSRVGPDEQFF.

The chain recombines TRBV9 with TRBJ1-2; the TCRdb D gene call, TRBD1, has no DNA to confirm it. Looked up from germline, CDR1 is SGDLS and CDR2 is YYNGEE. The CDR3 loop spans 13 amino acids. CDR3 region: CASSPWGNYGYTF. Drawing the rest from reference TRBV9 and TRBJ1-2, the complete variable domain is DSGVTQTPKHLITATGQRVTLRCSPRSGDLSVYWYQQSLDQGLQFLIQYYNGEERAKGNILERFSAQQFPDLHSELNLSSLELGDSALYFCASSPWGNYGYTFGSGTRLTVV.

The J gene is TRBJ2-1, the V gene TRBV3-1; TCRdb proposes TRBD1, but this gene call is untestable without DNA. Germline CDR1 is LGHDT and CDR2 is YNNKEL (reference sequence). This CDR3 has 16 residues. The chain's CDR3 is CASSPATGGRYNEQFF.

The CDR3 protein is CASSLVRGQGPSGANVLTF. V gene TRBV28 combines with J gene TRBJ2-6; no DNA is available, so the TRBD1 call from TCRdb remains unchecked. Per the germline V gene, CDR1 is MDHEN and CDR2 is SYDVKM. The CDR3 loop spans 19 amino acids.

Its frequency marks this clonotype as medium-sized. The rearrangement joins TRBV7-9 to TRBJ2-3. The CDR3 has 12 residues. Germline CDR1 is SEHNR and CDR2 is FQNEAQ (reference sequence). This CDR3 is CASSPDADTQYF.

This clonotype is identified as large from frequency. The chain's CDR3 is CSPEENTEAFF. V usage is TRBV29-1 and J usage is TRBJ1-1. The CDR3 runs to 11 residues. Germline CDR1 SQVTM, CDR2 ANQGSEA. Supplemented by reference TRBV29-1 and TRBJ1-1, the full variable domain reads SAVISQKPSRDICQRGTSLTIQCQVDSQVTMMFWYRQQPGQSLTLIATANQGSEATYESGFVIDKFPISRPNLTFSTLTVSNMSPEDSSIYLCSPEENTEAFFGQGTRLTVV.

V and J are TRBV28 and TRBJ1-3; TCRdb names TRBD1, which stays unverified in the absence of DNA. CDR3 size: 15 residues. The germline V gene has CDR1 MDHEN and CDR2 SYDVKM. The CDR3 sequence is CASSLGQGYGNTIYF.